The present T cell receptor (beta chain) was sequenced within a study of Ad26.COV2.S vaccination and SARS-CoV-2 variants. About the study: Donor got 5x10^10 or 1x10^11 viral particles of Ad26.COV2.S. Study-level points and caveats: Vaccinees displayed broader spike-specific TCR repertoires than placebo recipients.

The germline V gene encodes CDR1 MNHEY and CDR2 SVGAGI. V lost 4 bases to trimming and J lost 3 bases, with 15 bases between them. CDR3 length: 15 residues. As for this clone: Its target is unknown.

Treatment of the sample: about 20 received Ad26.COV2.S at low or high dose, single or two shots; about 5 received placebo; per-sample allocation not given. Samples analyzed were those drawn on day 63 after the first vaccine or placebo injection. Expressing Wuhan-strain SARS-CoV-2 spike, an Ad26 vector served as the vaccine. Assay used: immunoSEQ multiplex PCR; TCRdb lists only in-frame clones, some missing. The sample carries 350,000 to 400,000 clones, approximately 91% recorded once. The chain joins TRBV6-5 to TRBJ1-2; the D gene is possibly TRBD1 (6 bases). Sample: peripheral blood, taken in a trial of Ad26.COV2.S vaccine versus placebo. This sequence originates from a person aged 18-60 years who received the Ad26.COV2.S COVID-19 vaccine or a placebo. CDR3 loop: CASSFEQGAYYGYTF. The CDR3 DNA reads as TGTGCCAGCAGTTTTGAACAGGGCGCCTACTATGGCTACACCTTC.